This T cell receptor beta chain was identified during a study of blood T cell repertoires in COVID-19. Turning to the study itself: From T cells, B-cell-depleted T cells, or PBMCs came the material, which was cDNA or gDNA.

Clones were read by immunoSEQ multiplex PCR, and TCRdb kept only the in-frame ones, dropping some. The sample holds fewer than 400,000 clones, approximately 81% seen once. The sequence was obtained from a woman in her twenties or thirties who had been exposed to COVID-19. Specimen: PBMCs or T cells enriched from blood (not recorded which).

The CDR3 coding sequence is TGTGCCAGCAGTGAATCACTAGCGGGAGGGCCTACCGGCGTACAGTACTTC. This gives the protein CASSESLAGGPTGVQYF. V usage is TRBV2 and J usage is TRBJ2-7; TRBD2 matches 13 bases. V lost 2 bases, J lost 10 bases, and 14 bases stayed unmatched. The CDR3 has 17 amino acids. The germline V gene encodes CDR1 SNHLY and CDR2 FYNNEI.